This T cell receptor (beta chain) derives from a study of T cell responses to AZD1222 COVID-19 vaccine. Points from the study as a whole: Donors were largely white British and mainly female; clonal diversity was possibly underestimated. At baseline, seropositivity was found in only a handful of AZD1222 recipients. Repertoires were obtained only post-peak T cell response.

The method was immunoSEQ multiplex PCR; TCRdb's version includes in-frame clones alone and lacks a portion of them. The sample shows approximately 150,000 clones, around 83% of them seen only once. Germline lookup yields CDR1 SGDLS and CDR2 YYNGEE. Losses at the gene ends were 4 bases for V and 3 bases for J; bases not matched to a gene: 7. CDR3 length: 15 residues. Concerning this clone itself: Antigen specificity is unknown.

V is TRBV9 and J is TRBJ1-5; 7 bases are a match to TRBD1. The specimen was peripheral blood, collected 28 days after the second AZD1222 dose. This receptor was obtained from an adult who received the AZD1222 COVID-19 vaccine. The CDR3 loop is CASSPTGQPNQPQHF. CDR3 in DNA: TGTGCCAGCAGCCCCACGGGACAGCCCAATCAGCCCCAGCATTTT.